This T cell receptor (beta chain) was sequenced in a study of blood T cell repertoires in COVID-19. Across the study: The analysed material was cDNA or gDNA that came from T cells, B-cell-depleted T cells, or PBMCs.

With 4 bases removed from V and 9 bases from J, the gap between germline ends came to 10 bases. The CDR3 is 12 amino acids. Germline CDR1 and CDR2: LGHDT and YNNKEL (reference sequence). Original methodology: Amplified reference gene primers provided the basis for estimating nucleated cell counts. Repertoires were generated with immunoSEQ multiplex PCR, while TCRdb's copy carries only in-frame clones and drops some. D and trimming come from the DNA, and the V and J calls and clone size come from that table. The table shows 95,000 to 150,000 clones, with about 70% occurring only once. The sample was peripheral blood. The chain links TRBV3-1 (or the pseudogene TRBV3-2) to TRBJ2-1; D may be TRBD2 (5 bases). This sequence originates from a woman aged 70-85 years with acute or convalescent COVID-19. The CDR3 here is CASSRGMGEQFF. The CDR3, as DNA: TGTGCCAGCAGCCGAGGGATGGGTGAGCAGTTCTTC.